This T cell receptor (beta chain) was captured in a study of blood T cells in healthy people across ages. Whole-study results and caveats: Both higher diversity and more naive CD4+ cells marked long-lived donors when set against aged donors.

In this sample, this clonotype turned up once. Antigen specificity is unknown. Investigators took about 9.4 milliliters of peripheral blood from every donor. A sample-barcoded 5' primer and a J-beta primer mix were used in a second PCR of roughly 7 to 11 cycles. Each of the cDNA molecules was tagged by a template-switch adaptor with 12 random nucleotides. TCRdb re-analysed the 5' RACE reads in MiXCR, keeping a single row per CDR3 protein. The table records some 690,000 distinct CDR3 sequences, about 24% of them present only once. This TCR came from a man aged 65 to 79 in good health. The sample consisted of blood.

The DNA of the CDR3 is TGTGCCAGCAGCTTAGTGCCGGGGGAATACTATGCTTTCTTT. Protein product: CASSLVPGEYYAFF. The chain recombines TRBV7-9 with TRBJ1-1; D might be TRBD1 (5 bases). V gave up 1 base and J gave up 11 bases, with 17 bases separating them. The CDR3 is made up of 14 amino acids. In germline, CDR1 is SEHNR, CDR2 FQNEAQ (reference sequence).